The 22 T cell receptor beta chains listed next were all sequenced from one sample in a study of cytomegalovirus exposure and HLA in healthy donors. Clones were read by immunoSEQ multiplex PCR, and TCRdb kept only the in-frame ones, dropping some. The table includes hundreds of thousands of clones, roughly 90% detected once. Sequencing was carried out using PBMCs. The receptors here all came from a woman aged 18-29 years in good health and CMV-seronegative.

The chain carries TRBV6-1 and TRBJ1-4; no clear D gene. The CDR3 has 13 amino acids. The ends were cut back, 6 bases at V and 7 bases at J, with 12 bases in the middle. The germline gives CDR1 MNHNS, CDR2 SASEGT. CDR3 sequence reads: CASSSVVFEKLFF. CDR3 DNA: TGTGCCAGCAGCTCCGTTGTCTTTGAAAAACTGTTTTTT.

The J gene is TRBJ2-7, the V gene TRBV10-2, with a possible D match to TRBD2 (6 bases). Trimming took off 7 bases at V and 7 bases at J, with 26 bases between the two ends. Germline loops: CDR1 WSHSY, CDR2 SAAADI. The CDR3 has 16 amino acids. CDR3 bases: TGCGCCAGCAAACGATATCAGACGGGGAACGGGGGAGAGCAGTACTTC. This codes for CASKRYQTGNGGEQYF.

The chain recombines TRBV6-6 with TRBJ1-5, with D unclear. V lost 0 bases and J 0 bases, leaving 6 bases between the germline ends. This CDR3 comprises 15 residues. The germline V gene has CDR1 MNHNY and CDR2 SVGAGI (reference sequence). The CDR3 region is CASSYSKNSNQPQHF. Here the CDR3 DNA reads TGTGCCAGCAGTTACTCCAAAAATAGCAATCAGCCCCAGCATTTT.

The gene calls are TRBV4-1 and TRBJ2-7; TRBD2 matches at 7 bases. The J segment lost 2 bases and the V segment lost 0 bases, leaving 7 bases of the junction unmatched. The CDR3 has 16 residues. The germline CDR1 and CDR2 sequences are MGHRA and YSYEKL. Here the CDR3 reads CASSQDKVAGTYEQYF. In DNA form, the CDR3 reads TGCGCCAGCAGCCAAGATAAGGTAGCGGGTACCTACGAGCAGTACTTC.

This chain's CDR3 is CASRTDWMAGFLGTDTQYF. As DNA, the CDR3 is TGTGCCAGCAGGACGGACTGGATGGCTGGGTTTTTGGGCACAGATACGCAGTATTTT. The chain has TRBV21-1 and TRBJ2-3; the tabulated D call, TRBD2, remains unverified against the DNA. TRBV21-1 is described as a pseudogene. The CDR3 extends over 19 amino acids.

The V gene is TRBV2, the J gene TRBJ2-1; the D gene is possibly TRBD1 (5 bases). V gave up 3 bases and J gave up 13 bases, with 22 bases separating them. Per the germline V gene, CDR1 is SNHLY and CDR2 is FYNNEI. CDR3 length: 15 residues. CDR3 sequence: CASSDQGSLSLGQFF. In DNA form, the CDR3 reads TGTGCCAGCAGTGATCAGGGTTCCCTAAGTTTGGGACAGTTCTTC.

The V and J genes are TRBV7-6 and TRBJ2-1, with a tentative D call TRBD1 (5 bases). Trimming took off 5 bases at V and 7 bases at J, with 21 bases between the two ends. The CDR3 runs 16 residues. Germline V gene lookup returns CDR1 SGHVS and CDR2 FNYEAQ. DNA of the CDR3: TGTGCCAGCAGCCCCGGGCGGCAGGGTTATCGGAATGAGCAGTTCTTC. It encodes CASSPGRQGYRNEQFF.

The CDR3 bases are TGTGCCTGGAGTGTACTGGGGGGGACTGAAGCTTTCTTT. It yields the protein CAWSVLGGTEAFF. The chain recombines TRBV30 with TRBJ1-1; possible D gene TRBD1, 5 bases. V was pared by 0 bases and J by 5 bases, with 10 bases between. The CDR3 consists of 13 residues. Per the germline V gene, CDR1 is GTSNPN and CDR2 is SVGIG (reference sequence). Drawing the rest from reference TRBV30 and TRBJ1-1, the complete variable domain is SQTIHQWPATLVQPVGSPLSLECTVEGTSNPNLYWYRQAAGRGLQLLFYSVGIGQISSEVPQNLSASRPQDRQFILSSKKLLLSDSGFYLCAWSVLGGTEAFFGQGTRLTVV.

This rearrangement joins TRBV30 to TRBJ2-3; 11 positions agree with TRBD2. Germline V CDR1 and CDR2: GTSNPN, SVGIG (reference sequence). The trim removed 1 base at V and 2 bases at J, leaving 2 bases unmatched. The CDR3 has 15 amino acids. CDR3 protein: CAWSELAGDTDTQYF. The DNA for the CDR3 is TGTGCCTGGAGTGAACTAGCGGGAGACACAGATACGCAGTATTTT.

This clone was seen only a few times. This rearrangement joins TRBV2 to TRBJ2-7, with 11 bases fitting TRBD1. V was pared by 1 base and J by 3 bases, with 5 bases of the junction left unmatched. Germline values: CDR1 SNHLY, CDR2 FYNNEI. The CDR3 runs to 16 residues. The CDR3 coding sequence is TGTGCCAGCAGTGAAGGGGACAGGGGGAAACTCTACGAGCAGTACTTC. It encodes CASSEGDRGKLYEQYF.

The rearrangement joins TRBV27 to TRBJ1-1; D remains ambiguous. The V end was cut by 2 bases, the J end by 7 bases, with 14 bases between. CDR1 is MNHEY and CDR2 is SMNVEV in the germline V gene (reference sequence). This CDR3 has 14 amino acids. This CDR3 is CASSLAPLPSEAFF. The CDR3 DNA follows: TGTGCCAGCAGTTTAGCTCCCCTCCCCAGTGAAGCTTTCTTT.

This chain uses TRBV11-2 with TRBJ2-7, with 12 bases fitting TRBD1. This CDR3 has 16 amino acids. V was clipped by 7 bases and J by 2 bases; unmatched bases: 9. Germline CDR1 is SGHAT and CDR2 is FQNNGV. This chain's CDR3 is CASTSPGQGAPYEQYF. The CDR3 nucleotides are TGTGCCAGCACCTCCCCGGGACAGGGGGCCCCCTACGAGCAGTACTTC.

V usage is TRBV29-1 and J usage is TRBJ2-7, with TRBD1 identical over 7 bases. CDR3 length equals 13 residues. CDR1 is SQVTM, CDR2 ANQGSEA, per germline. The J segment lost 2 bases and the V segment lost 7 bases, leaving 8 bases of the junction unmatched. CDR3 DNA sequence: TGCAGCGCTACAACAGGGGTTACCTACGAGCAGTACTTC. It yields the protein CSATTGVTYEQYF.

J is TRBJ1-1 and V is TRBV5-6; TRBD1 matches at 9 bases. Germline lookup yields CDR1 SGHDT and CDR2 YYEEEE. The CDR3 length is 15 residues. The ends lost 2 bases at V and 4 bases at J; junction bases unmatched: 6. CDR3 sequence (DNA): TGTGCCAGCAGCTTTGCGGACAGGGGAAGCACTGAAGCTTTCTTT. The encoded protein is CASSFADRGSTEAFF.

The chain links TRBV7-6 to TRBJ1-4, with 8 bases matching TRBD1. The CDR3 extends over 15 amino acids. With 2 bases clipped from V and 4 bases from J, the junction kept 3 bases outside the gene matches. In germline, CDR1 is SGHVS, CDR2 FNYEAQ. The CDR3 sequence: CASSLLDRDNEKLFF. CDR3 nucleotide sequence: TGTGCCAGCAGCTTACTGGACAGGGATAATGAAAAACTGTTTTTT.

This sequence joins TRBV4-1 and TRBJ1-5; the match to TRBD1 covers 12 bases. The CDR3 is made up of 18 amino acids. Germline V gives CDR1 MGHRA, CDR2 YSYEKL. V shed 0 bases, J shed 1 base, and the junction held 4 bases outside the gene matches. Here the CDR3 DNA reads TGCGCCAGCAGCCAAGAGGGACAGGGGGCCGGAAGCAATCAGCCCCAGCATTTT. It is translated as CASSQEGQGAGSNQPQHF.

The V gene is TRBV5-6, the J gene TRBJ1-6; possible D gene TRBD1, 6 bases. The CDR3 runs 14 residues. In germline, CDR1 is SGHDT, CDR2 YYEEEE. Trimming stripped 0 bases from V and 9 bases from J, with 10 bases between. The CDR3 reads CASSLARGLSPLHF. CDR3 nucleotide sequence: TGTGCCAGCAGCTTGGCCAGGGGTCTTTCACCCCTCCACTTT.

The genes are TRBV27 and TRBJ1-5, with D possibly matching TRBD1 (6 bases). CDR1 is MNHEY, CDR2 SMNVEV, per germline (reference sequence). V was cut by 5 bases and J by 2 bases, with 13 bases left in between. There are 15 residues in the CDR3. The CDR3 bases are TGTGCCAGCAGTCCAGGGGCGACTGGCAATCAGCCCCAGCATTTT. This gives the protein CASSPGATGNQPQHF.

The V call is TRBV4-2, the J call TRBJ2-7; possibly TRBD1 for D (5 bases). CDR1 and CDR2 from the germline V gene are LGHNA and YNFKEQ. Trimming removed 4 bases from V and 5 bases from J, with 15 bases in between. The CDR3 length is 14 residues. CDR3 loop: CASSPRQGDHEQYF. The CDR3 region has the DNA TGTGCCAGCAGCCCCCGCCAGGGTGACCACGAGCAGTACTTC.

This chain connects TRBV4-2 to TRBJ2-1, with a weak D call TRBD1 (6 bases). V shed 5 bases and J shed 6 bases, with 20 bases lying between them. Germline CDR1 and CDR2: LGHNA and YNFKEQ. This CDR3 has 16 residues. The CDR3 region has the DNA TGTGCCAGCAGCTTAGGGGGTCTAGGTACCCCCAATGAGCAGTTCTTC. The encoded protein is CASSLGGLGTPNEQFF.

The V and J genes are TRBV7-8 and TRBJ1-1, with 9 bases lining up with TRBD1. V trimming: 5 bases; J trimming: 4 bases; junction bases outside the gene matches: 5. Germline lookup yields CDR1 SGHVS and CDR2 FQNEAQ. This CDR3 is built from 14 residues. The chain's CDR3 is CASSTQGARTEAFF. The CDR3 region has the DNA TGTGCCAGCAGCACACAGGGGGCCCGCACTGAAGCTTTCTTT.

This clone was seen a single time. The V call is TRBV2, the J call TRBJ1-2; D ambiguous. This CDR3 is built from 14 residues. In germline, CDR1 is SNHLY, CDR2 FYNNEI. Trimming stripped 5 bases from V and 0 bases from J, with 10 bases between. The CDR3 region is CASSSESTNYGYTF. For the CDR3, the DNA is TGTGCCAGCAGTAGTGAAAGCACTAACTATGGCTACACCTTC.